This T cell receptor (beta chain) was captured in a study of blood T cells in healthy people across ages. Study outcomes and limitations: The study could not conclusively compare naive and antigen-experienced cells, given its unsorted PBMCs. Naive CD4+ cell counts and diversity both ran higher in long-lived than in aged donors.

This CDR3 region has 15 residues. V lost 3 bases and J lost 14; bases outside the gene matches: 17. Germline CDR1 is DFQATT and CDR2 is SNEGSKA (reference sequence). With respect to this clonotype: Antigen specificity is unknown.

Healthy Russian Caucasian donors spanned ages about 6 to 100 years. A second PCR of roughly 7 to 11 cycles used a sample-barcoded 5' primer and a J-beta primer mix. TCRdb fed the 5' RACE reads into MiXCR, producing one record per CDR3 protein. The sample shows 700,000 to 900,000 distinct CDR3 sequences, about 53% of them seen only once. The source of this sequence is a man of 80 years or more in good health. The rearrangement joins TRBV20-1 to TRBJ2-3, with TRBD2 identical over 10 bases. The sample taken for sequencing was blood. The CDR3 reads CSASEGTSAHRYAYF. CDR3 in DNA: TGCAGTGCTAGCGAAGGGACTAGCGCCCACAGATACGCGTATTTT.